Reported below is one T cell receptor beta chain. Its antigen is currently unknown. One junction end does not reproduce the germline sequence, and a read error may be involved. This sample was included in a study of PD-1 blockade in mismatch repair-deficient tumors. Study-wide results and limits: Tumor-resident clones, often absent from pretreatment blood, expanded after pembrolizumab and then contracted.

Sequencing used immunoSEQ multiplex PCR; TCRdb keeps in-frame clones, though not all of them. The sample records 75,000 to 85,000 clones, 65% to 85% being singletons. In germline, CDR1 is LNHDA, CDR2 SQIVND (reference sequence). The CDR3 length is 13 residues. Sequencing was performed on peripheral blood, taken 12 weeks after starting pembrolizumab. The TCR originated in an adult with mismatch repair-deficient cancer. This chain links TRBV19 with TRBJ1-1; D possibly corresponds to TRBD1 (5 bases). The CDR3 spells CASSIGGNAEAFF. The CDR3 coding sequence is TGTGCCAGTAGTATCGGGGGGAACGCTGAAGCTTTCTTT.